This T cell receptor (beta chain) was retrieved from a study of blood T cell repertoires in COVID-19. Study at large: Samples of COVID-19 (acute and convalescent) were obtained from the United States, Italy and Spain.

In the source study's methods: Reference gene primer amplification gave nucleated cell count estimates. Profiling relied on immunoSEQ multiplex PCR, and the TCRdb table lists in-frame clones only, not all of them. V, J and clone size reflect that table, while D and trimming were determined from the DNA. The profile covers approximately 670,000 clones, with around 89% appearing a single time and over 0.2% taken by the ten largest. In this sample, this clone turned up a few times. CDR1 is SGHTA, CDR2 FQGNSA, per germline. V shed 5 bases, J shed 7 bases, and the junction held 13 bases outside the gene matches. This CDR3 is built from 16 residues.

The gene calls are TRBV7-2 and TRBJ2-7, with 11 bases matching TRBD2. The sequence was collected from a woman younger than 35 with acute or convalescent COVID-19. Sequencing input: peripheral blood. CDR3 bases: TGTGCCAGCAGCCCACATGGTAGCGGGGGGGCGGGAGAGCAGTACTTC. Its translation: CASSPHGSGGAGEQYF.